The entry that follows covers one T cell receptor (beta chain) sequence. This CDR3 has 17 residues. The germline gives CDR1 SGHTA, CDR2 FQGNSA. Trimming cost V 1 base and J 6 bases; bases outside gene matches: 10. Sequenced by immunoSEQ multiplex PCR; TCRdb stores in-frame clones only, minus some. Of under 350,000 clones listed, 65% to 90% are singletons. The entry originates in a study of cytomegalovirus exposure and HLA in healthy donors. Specimen: PBMCs. This receptor was identified in a woman aged 18-29 years in good health and CMV-seronegative. The chain links TRBV7-2 to TRBJ2-1; 9 bases match TRBD2. CDR3 sequence (DNA): TGTGCCAGCAGCTTAGGGGTAGCGGGAGAGTGGGGCAATGAGCAGTTCTTC. Translated: CASSLGVAGEWGNEQFF.